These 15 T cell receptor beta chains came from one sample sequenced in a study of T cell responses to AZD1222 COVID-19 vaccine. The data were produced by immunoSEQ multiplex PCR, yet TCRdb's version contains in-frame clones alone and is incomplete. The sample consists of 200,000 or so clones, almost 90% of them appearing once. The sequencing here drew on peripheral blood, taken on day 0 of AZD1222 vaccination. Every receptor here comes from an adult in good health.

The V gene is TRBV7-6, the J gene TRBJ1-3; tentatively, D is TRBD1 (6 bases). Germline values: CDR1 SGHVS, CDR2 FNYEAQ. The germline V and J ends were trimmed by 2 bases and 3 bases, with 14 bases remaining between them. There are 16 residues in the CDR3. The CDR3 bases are TGTGCCAGCAGCTTACGCTACAGGGAAGATGGAAACACCATATATTTT. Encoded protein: CASSLRYREDGNTIYF.

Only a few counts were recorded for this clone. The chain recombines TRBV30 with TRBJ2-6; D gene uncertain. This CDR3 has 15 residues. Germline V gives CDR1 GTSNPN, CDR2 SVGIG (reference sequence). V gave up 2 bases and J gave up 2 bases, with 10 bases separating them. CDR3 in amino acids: CAWSNVLAGANVLTF. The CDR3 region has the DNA TGTGCCTGGAGTAACGTGTTGGCTGGGGCCAACGTCCTGACTTTC.

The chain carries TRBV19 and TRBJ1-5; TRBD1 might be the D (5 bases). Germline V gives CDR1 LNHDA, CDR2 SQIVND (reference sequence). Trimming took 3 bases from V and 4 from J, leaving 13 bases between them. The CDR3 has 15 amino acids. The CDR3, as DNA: TGTGCCAGTAGTATGGGAGGGGTGGGAAATCAGCCCCAGCATTTT. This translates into CASSMGGVGNQPQHF. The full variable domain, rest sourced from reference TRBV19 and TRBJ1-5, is DGGITQSPKYLFRKEGQNVTLSCEQNLNHDAMYWYRQDPGQGLRLIYYSQIVNDFQKGDIAEGYSVSREKKESFPLTVTSAQKNPTAFYLCASSMGGVGNQPQHFGDGTRLSIL.

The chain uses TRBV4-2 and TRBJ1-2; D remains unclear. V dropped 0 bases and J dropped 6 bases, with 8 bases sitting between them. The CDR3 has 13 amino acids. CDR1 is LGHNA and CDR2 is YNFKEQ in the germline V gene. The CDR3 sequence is CASSQEERDGYTF. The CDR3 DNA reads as TGTGCCAGCAGCCAAGAGGAGAGAGATGGCTACACCTTC.

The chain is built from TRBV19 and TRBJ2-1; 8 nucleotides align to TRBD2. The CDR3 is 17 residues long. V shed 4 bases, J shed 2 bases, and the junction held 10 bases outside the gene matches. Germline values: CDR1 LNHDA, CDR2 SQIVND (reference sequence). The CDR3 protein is CASSTERRLAPYNEQFF. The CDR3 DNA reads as TGTGCCAGTAGTACCGAGCGCAGACTAGCGCCCTACAATGAGCAGTTCTTC.

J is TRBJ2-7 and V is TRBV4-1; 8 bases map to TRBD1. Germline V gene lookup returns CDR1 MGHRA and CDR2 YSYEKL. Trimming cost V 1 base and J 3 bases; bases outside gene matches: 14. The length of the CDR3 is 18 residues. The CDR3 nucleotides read TGCGCCAGCAGCCAAGGTCTCGTAGGGGGGACAGGTCTCTACGAGCAGTACTTC. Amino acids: CASSQGLVGGTGLYEQYF.

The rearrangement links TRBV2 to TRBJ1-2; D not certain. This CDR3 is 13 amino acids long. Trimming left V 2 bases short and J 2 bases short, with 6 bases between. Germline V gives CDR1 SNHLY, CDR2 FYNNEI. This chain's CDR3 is CASSEPPNYGYTF. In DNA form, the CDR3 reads TGTGCCAGCAGTGAACCCCCAAACTATGGCTACACCTTC.

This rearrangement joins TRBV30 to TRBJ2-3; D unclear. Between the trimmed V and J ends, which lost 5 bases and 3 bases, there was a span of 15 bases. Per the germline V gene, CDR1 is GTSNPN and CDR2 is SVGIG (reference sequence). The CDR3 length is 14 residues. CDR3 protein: CAWGLWPVTDTQYF. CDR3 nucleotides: TGTGCCTGGGGCCTTTGGCCTGTAACAGATACGCAGTATTTT.

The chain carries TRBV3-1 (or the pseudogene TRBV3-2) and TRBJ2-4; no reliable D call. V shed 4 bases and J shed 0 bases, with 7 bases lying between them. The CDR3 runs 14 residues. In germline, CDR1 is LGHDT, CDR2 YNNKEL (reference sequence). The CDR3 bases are TGTGCCAGCAGCCCGAGTATAGCCAAAAACATTCAGTACTTC. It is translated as CASSPSIAKNIQYF.

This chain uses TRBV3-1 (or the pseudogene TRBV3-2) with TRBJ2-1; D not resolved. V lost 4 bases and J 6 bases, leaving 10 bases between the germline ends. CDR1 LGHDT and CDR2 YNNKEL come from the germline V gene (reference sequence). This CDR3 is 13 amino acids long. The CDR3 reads CASSRQPLNEQFF. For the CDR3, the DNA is TGTGCCAGCAGCCGCCAACCCCTCAATGAGCAGTTCTTC.

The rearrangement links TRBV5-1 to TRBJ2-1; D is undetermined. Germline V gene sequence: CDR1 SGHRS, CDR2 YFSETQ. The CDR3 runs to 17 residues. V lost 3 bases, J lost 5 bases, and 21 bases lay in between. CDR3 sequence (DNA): TGCGCCAGCAGCTCAACGAACCGTCTGGGCCGCCACAATGAGCAGTTCTTC. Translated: CASSSTNRLGRHNEQFF.

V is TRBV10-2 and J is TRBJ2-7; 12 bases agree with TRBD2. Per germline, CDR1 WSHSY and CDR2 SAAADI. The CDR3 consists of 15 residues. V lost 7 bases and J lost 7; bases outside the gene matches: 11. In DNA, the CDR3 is TGCGCCAGCAATTCCTCTCCTAGCGGGGGGGGAGAGCAGTACTTC. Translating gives CASNSSPSGGGEQYF.

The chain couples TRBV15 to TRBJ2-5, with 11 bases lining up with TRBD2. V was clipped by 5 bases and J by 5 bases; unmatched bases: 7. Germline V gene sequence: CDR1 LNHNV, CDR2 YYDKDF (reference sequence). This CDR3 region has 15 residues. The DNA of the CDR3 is TGTGCCACCAGCCGTAGCGGGGGGGCCTACGAGACCCAGTACTTC. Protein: CATSRSGGAYETQYF.

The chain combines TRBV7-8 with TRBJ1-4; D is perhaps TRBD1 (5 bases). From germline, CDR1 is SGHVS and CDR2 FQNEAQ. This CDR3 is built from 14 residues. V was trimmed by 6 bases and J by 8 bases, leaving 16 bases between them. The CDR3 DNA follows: TGTGCCAGCAGTTCAGGGTTAAGAGGGGAAAAACTGTTTTTT. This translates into CASSSGLRGEKLFF.

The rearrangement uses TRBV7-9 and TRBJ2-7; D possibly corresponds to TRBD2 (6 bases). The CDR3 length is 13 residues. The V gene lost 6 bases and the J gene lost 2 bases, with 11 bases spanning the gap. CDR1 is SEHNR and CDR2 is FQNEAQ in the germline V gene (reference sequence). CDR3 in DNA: TGTGCCAGCAGACGGGACTTCACCTACGAGCAGTACTTC. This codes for CASRRDFTYEQYF.